The clone carrying this TCR beta chain came up a few times. It was during active infection that Seattle patients were enrolled and then longitudinally followed. These data come from a study of blood T cell repertoires in COVID-19. Study context: Samples representing acute and convalescent COVID-19 were sourced from the United States, Italy and Spain. In each case, the material was cDNA or gDNA derived from T cells, B-cell-depleted T cells, or PBMCs.

TCRdb's copy holds only in-frame clones and misses some; the assay was immunoSEQ multiplex PCR. The sample shows hundreds of thousands of clones, around 81% of them seen only once. Deletions cut 3 bases from V and 3 bases from J, with 15 bases between. CDR1 SGHRS and CDR2 YFSETQ come from the germline V gene. This CDR3 contains 15 residues. J is TRBJ1-1 and V is TRBV5-1; D ambiguous. This TCR was sampled from a woman aged 80 or older with COVID-19, enrolled during active disease. Source material: peripheral blood. The CDR3 here is CASSSRGSADTEAFF. For the CDR3, the DNA is TGCGCCAGCAGCTCCCGTGGGAGTGCGGACACTGAAGCTTTCTTT.